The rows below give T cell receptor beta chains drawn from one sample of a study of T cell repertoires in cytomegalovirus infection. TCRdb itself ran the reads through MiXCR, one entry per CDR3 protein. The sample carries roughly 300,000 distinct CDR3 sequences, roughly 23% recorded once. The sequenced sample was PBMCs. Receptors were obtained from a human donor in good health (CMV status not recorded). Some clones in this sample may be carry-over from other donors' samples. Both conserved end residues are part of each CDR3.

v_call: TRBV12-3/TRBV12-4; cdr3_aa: CASSSHRAWDGYTF
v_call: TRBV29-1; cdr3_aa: CSVKAAPVGNEQFF
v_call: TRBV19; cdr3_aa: CASSIQGARNHEQYF
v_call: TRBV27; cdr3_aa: CASSPAVLAKNIQYF
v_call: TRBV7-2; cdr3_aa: CASSSSGRATYEQYF
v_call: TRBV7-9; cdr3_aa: CASSWGLDQETQYF
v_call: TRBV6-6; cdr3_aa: CASSLTGGWYEQYF
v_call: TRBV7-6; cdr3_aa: CASSLGIAGGDEQFF
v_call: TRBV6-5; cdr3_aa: CASSYSYQGLGETQYF
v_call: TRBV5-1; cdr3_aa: CASSPAGGGNTGELFF
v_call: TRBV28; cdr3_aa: CASRIGGAGNTIYF
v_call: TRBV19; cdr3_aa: CASTLQGNYGYTF
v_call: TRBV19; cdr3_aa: CASSESGGPYNEQFF
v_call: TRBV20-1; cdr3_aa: CSATTGLGNQPQHF
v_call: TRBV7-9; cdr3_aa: CASSLSGRLNTEAFF
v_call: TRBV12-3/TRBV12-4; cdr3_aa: CASSMASNQPQHF
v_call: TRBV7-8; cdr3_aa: CASSRTGSNQPQHF
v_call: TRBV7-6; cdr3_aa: CASSLEGVAVTDTQYF
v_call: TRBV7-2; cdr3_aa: CASSPAGLAGKETQYF
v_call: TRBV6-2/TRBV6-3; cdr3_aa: CASRKAKYNEQFF
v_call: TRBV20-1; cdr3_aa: CSARGGIASPLHF
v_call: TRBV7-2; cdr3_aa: CASSLRGTVSLPYGYTF
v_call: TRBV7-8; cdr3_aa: CASSLVSGLRETQYF
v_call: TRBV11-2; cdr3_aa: CASSQEFQLAVRSNGELFF
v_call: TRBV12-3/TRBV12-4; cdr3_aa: CASSAGTLMNTEAFF
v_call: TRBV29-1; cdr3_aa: CSVGGDGNQPQHF
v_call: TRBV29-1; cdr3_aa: CSVGLAGRAKNIQYF
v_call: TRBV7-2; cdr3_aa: CASSLLGGDTIYF
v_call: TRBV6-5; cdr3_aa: CASRRKGRGRENEQFF
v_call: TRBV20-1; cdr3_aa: CSARDTSRMGGVGGYTF
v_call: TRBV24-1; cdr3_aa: CATSDSGTGVTEAFF
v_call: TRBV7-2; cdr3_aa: CASTPLGSTQETQYF
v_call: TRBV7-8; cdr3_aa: CASSPQGARVGTEAFF
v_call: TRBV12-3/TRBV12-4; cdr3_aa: CASSLVASGGGNEQFF
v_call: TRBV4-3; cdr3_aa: CASSQGRLAGVGEQYF